This is a list of T cell receptor beta chains from one sample in a study of immune evolution from preneoplasia to lung adenocarcinoma. Profiling relied on immunoSEQ multiplex PCR, and the TCRdb table lists in-frame clones only, not all of them. This table holds over 13,000 clones, 80% found once. The sample was FFPE minimally invasive lung adenocarcinoma tissue. The receptor source for this set is a person aged 70 to 79 with lung adenocarcinoma. CDR3s leave out the opening cysteine and the closing phenylalanine or tryptophan. D genes are given only for firm matches.

CDR3	V	D
ASSEDRGWGTDTQY	TRBV2	TRBD1
ASSPTVNTEAF	TRBV7-3	NA
ASRTVPDTGELF	TRBV19	NA
ASRGHANTGELF	TRBV2	NA
ASSLSQGARGYT	TRBV11-2	NA
SVGRTPNTEAF	TRBV29-1	NA
ARRSRDSDTDTQY	TRBV5-3	TRBD1
ASSYSGTEYTEAF	TRBV5-6	TRBD1
ASSETVNEKLF	TRBV2	NA
ASSSGLVGETQY	TRBV5-6	TRBD2
ATSTRKRGPKGNTIY	TRBV15	NA
ASSPTSGLWDEQF	TRBV28	TRBD2
ASSGENSPLH	TRBV7-9	NA
AWSGKTFSTEAF	TRBV30	NA
ASSDPLAGWTQY	TRBV6-1	TRBD2
ASSRPGQGTEAF	TRBV18	TRBD1
ARQGGGNEKLF	TRBV19	NA
ASSPDRGEQPQH	TRBV5-1	TRBD1
ASSSTGLGEQY	TRBV5-7	TRBD1
ASSLGLDQPQH	TRBV5-1	NA
ASSERQGAEAF	TRBV10-1	TRBD1
ASSPRQANTGELF	TRBV9	NA
ASSLGIHQPQH	TRBV5-1	NA
ASSKTTREQF	TRBV19	NA
ASSLPLMEGGTGELF	TRBV7-2	NA
SVGGQGGTQY	TRBV29-1	NA
ASSPPGTNYGYT	TRBV5-5	NA
ASSEFGGTEAF	TRBV6-4	NA